This entry lists 24 T cell receptor beta chains sequenced from one sample in a study of T-cell memory formation after mild COVID-19. TCRdb re-called the 5' RACE reads with MiXCR, one entry per CDR3 protein. The table lists some 86,000 distinct CDR3 sequences, approximately 25% of them singletons, with roughly 41% in the top ten. What was sequenced was PBMCs or a T cell subset sorted from them (not recorded which). The receptors derive from a man in his late teens or twenties who had mild COVID-19 (a few samples of this study predate the infection). Cell type and time point are not known.

This clonotype was counted a few times. The chain uses TRBV29-1 and TRBJ2-7; D tentatively fits TRBD1 or TRBD2 (5 bases each). The CDR3 extends over 10 amino acids. The germline V and J ends were trimmed by 3 bases and 7 bases, with 7 bases remaining between them. Per the germline V gene, CDR1 is SQVTM and CDR2 is ANQGSEA. CDR3 nucleotides: TGCAGCGTTGAGTGGGGGGAGCAGTACTTC. Translation: CSVEWGEQYF.

The sample holds a few counts of this clonotype. The chain recombines TRBV29-1 with TRBJ2-1; TRBD2 matches at 11 bases. The V gene end was trimmed by 3 bases and the J gene end by 2 bases; junction bases not matched to a gene: 6. There are 16 residues in the CDR3. CDR1 SQVTM and CDR2 ANQGSEA come from the germline V gene. The CDR3 loop reads CSVERGLAVAYNEQFF. CDR3 nucleotides: TGCAGCGTTGAGCGGGGACTAGCGGTGGCCTACAATGAGCAGTTCTTC.

This clonotype has a handful of counts. The gene calls are TRBV11-2 and TRBJ2-2; D possibly corresponds to TRBD2 (6 bases). CDR1 is SGHAT and CDR2 is FQNNGV in the germline V gene. The V end was cut by 5 bases, the J end by 4 bases, with 17 bases between. The CDR3 totals 16 residues. The CDR3 here is CASSPRGGLGTGELFF. DNA for the CDR3: TGTGCCAGCAGCCCCCGCGGAGGGCTGGGCACCGGGGAGCTGTTTTTT.

Many counts were recorded for this clonotype. The CDR3 DNA reads as TGTGCCAGCACCGGAGCAGGGGCCAACGTCCTGACTTTC. The encoded protein is CASTGAGANVLTF. The chain employs TRBV6-2 or TRBV6-3 and TRBJ2-6; D uncertain. This CDR3 region has 13 residues. With 7 bases removed from V and 4 bases from J, the gap between germline ends came to 8 bases. Germline-derived CDR1 and CDR2 are MNHEY and SVGEGT.

The chain uses TRBV6-2 or TRBV6-3 and TRBJ1-5, with D hard to call. Trimming stripped 4 bases from V and 10 bases from J, with 11 bases between. The CDR3 extends over 12 amino acids. CDR1 and CDR2 (germline): MNHEY, SVGEGT. The CDR3 coding sequence is TGTGCCAGCAGTTGGACCCAACTTCCCCAGCATTTT. Translating it yields CASSWTQLPQHF.

J is TRBJ2-4 and V is TRBV6-2 or TRBV6-3; D uncertain. The ends were cut back, 5 bases at V and 11 bases at J, with 10 bases in the middle. Per the germline V gene, CDR1 is MNHEY and CDR2 is SVGEGT. The CDR3 extends over 11 amino acids. The CDR3 DNA is TGTGCCAGCAGTGACAATCGGGTTCAGTACTTC. Translated, it gives CASSDNRVQYF.

This clonotype has more than one count but fewer than ten. The genes are TRBV10-3 and TRBJ2-6; D is uncertain. CDR1 is ENHRY, CDR2 SYGVKD, per germline. Trimming shortened V by 7 bases and J by 6 bases, and 13 bases separated the two germline ends. CDR3 length: 14 amino acids. CDR3 sequence reads: CAIMKDLEANVLTF. In DNA, the CDR3 is TGTGCCATCATGAAGGACCTCGAGGCCAACGTCCTGACTTTC.

CDR3: CATSRGQGGTEAFF. The CDR3 DNA reads as TGTGCCACCAGCAGAGGACAGGGGGGCACTGAAGCTTTCTTT. The chain couples TRBV15 to TRBJ1-1; 9 bases fit TRBD1. CDR3 length: 14 amino acids. V shed 1 base and J 4 bases; nucleotides not matched to a gene: 1. Germline V gives CDR1 LNHNV, CDR2 YYDKDF (reference sequence).

This clonotype was counted only a few times. This sequence joins TRBV12-3 or TRBV12-4 and TRBJ2-2, with TRBD1 matching 9 bases. With V trimmed by 6 bases and J by 2 bases, 10 bases remained unmatched. The CDR3 covers 17 residues. The CDR3 loop reads CASSTPTGGANTGELFF. CDR3 nucleotides: TGTGCCAGCAGCACACCAACAGGGGGCGCAAACACCGGGGAGCTGTTTTTT.

The gene calls are TRBV12-3 or TRBV12-4 and TRBJ1-3, with TRBD1 as a possible D gene (5 bases). The CDR3 covers 15 residues. The V gene lost 4 bases and the J gene lost 4 bases, with 14 bases spanning the gap. The CDR3 DNA follows: TGTGCCAGCAGTTCCGGGCAGGGAGCCGGAAACACCATATATTTT. Protein product: CASSSGQGAGNTIYF.

The V and J genes are TRBV4-3 and TRBJ2-6, with TRBD2 as a possible D gene (6 bases). The CDR3 loop spans 16 amino acids. V was shortened by 0 bases and J by 4 bases, with 10 bases between the two germline ends. Germline CDR1 is LGHNA and CDR2 is YSLEER. The chain's CDR3 is CASSQDPGEGANVLTF. DNA for the CDR3: TGCGCCAGCAGCCAAGACCCGGGGGAAGGGGCCAACGTCCTGACTTTC.

The chain uses TRBV15 and TRBJ2-5, with D perhaps TRBD1 (6 bases). The CDR3 has 15 residues. The V end was cut by 5 bases, the J end by 2 bases, with 15 bases between. Germline-derived CDR1 and CDR2 are LNHNV and YYDKDF (reference sequence). CDR3 sequence reads: CATSVDRRPQETQYF. DNA for the CDR3: TGTGCCACCAGCGTTGACAGGAGACCTCAAGAGACCCAGTACTTC.

The CDR3: CASSIRTGEAFF. The CDR3 nucleotides are TGTGCCAGCAGTATACGAACAGGTGAAGCTTTCTTT. The rearrangement joins TRBV25-1 to TRBJ1-1; possibly TRBD1 for D (5 bases). This CDR3 is 12 amino acids long. The germline V gene encodes CDR1 MGHDK and CDR2 SYGVNS. V lost 5 bases to trimming and J lost 7 bases, with 11 bases between them.

J is TRBJ2-2 and V is TRBV5-1; TRBD1 agrees at 8 bases. J lost 3 bases, V lost 3 bases, and 4 bases had no gene match. CDR1 SGHRS and CDR2 YFSETQ come from the germline V gene. The CDR3 runs 15 residues. DNA for the CDR3: TGCGCCAGCAGCTCCAGGGGGCGCGACACCGGGGAGCTGTTTTTT. Residues: CASSSRGRDTGELFF. The full variable domain, with the rest looked up from reference TRBV5-1 and TRBJ2-2, is KAGVTQTPRYLIKTRGQQVTLSCSPISGHRSVSWYQQTPGQGLQFLFEYFSETQRNKGNFPGRFSGRQFSNSRSEMNVSTLELGDSALYLCASSSRGRDTGELFFGEGSRLTVL.

The V gene is TRBV28, the J gene TRBJ2-1; D may match TRBD1 or TRBD2 (6 bases each). This CDR3 region has 14 residues. V was pared by 6 bases and J by 7 bases, with 16 bases between. Germline V gives CDR1 MDHEN, CDR2 SYDVKM. The CDR3 sequence is CASRKAGGPNEQFF. As DNA, the CDR3 is TGTGCCAGCAGGAAGGCCGGGGGCCCAAATGAGCAGTTCTTC.

This clonotype was detected only a few times. The rearrangement uses TRBV6-2 or TRBV6-3 and TRBJ2-7; 7 bases are a match to TRBD2. The junction had 7 bases not matched to a gene; V was cut back by 8 bases and J by 3 bases. The CDR3 runs 13 residues. From germline, CDR1 is MNHEY and CDR2 SVGEGT. CDR3 DNA: TGTGCCAGCCAACGGGGGGAGTTCTACGAGCAGTACGTC. Protein: CASQRGEFYEQYV.

This clonotype was counted between two and nine times. This chain links TRBV6-2 or TRBV6-3 with TRBJ2-5; either TRBD1 or TRBD2 may fit D (6 bases each). This CDR3 has 15 amino acids. Trimming left V 6 bases short and J 5 bases short, with 19 bases between. The germline V gene has CDR1 MNHEY and CDR2 SVGEGT. Here the CDR3 DNA reads TGTGCCAGCAGGCTGGGGGGCCTATTGGTTGAGACCCAGTACTTC. It is translated as CASRLGGLLVETQYF.

V is TRBV9 and J is TRBJ1-2; D is unclear. Looked up from germline, CDR1 is SGDLS and CDR2 is YYNGEE. The CDR3 spans 13 residues. Trimming removed 4 bases at V and 8 bases at J, with 15 bases between. CDR3 region: CASSPRTGGGYTF. In nucleotides, the CDR3 is TGTGCCAGCAGCCCGCGGACCGGCGGCGGCTACACCTTC. Combining the CDR3 with reference TRBV9 and TRBJ1-2 gives the whole variable domain DSGVTQTPKHLITATGQRVTLRCSPRSGDLSVYWYQQSLDQGLQFLIQYYNGEERAKGNILERFSAQQFPDLHSELNLSSLELGDSALYFCASSPRTGGGYTFGSGTRLTVV.

This clonotype was seen a few times. The chain has TRBV7-9 and TRBJ1-2; D might be TRBD1 (5 bases). Germline CDR1 is SEHNR and CDR2 is FQNEAQ (reference sequence). V was pared by 5 bases and J by 8 bases, with 9 bases between. CDR3 length: 11 amino acids. DNA of the CDR3: TGTGCCAGCAGCCGGAACAGGGGCTACACCTTC. Its translation is CASSRNRGYTF.

This clonotype was counted ten times or more. The chain uses TRBV4-3 and TRBJ2-3, with a weak D call TRBD2 (7 bases). This CDR3 contains 17 residues. Trimming shortened V by 1 base and J by 2 bases, and 16 bases separated the two germline ends. Per the germline V gene, CDR1 is LGHNA and CDR2 is YSLEER. CDR3 in amino acids: CASSQGSAGAYTDTQYF. CDR3 sequence (DNA): TGCGCCAGCAGCCAAGGTTCTGCGGGGGCTTACACAGATACGCAGTATTTT.

The chain has TRBV27 and TRBJ1-5; D remains ambiguous. Germline V gene sequence: CDR1 MNHEY, CDR2 SMNVEV (reference sequence). The CDR3 totals 14 residues. Deletions cut 3 bases from V and 7 bases from J, with 13 bases between. The CDR3 sequence: CASSFRGIGQPQHF. CDR3 coding DNA: TGTGCCAGCAGTTTTCGAGGGATTGGGCAGCCCCAGCATTTT.

This chain uses TRBV4-3 with TRBJ2-1; no firm D call. V shed 0 bases and J shed 8 bases, with 11 bases lying between them. Germline CDR1 and CDR2: LGHNA and YSLEER. This CDR3 contains 14 residues. The DNA of the CDR3 is TGCGCCAGCAGCCAAGATGGTTCCGTCGATGAGCAGTTCTTC. Its protein product is CASSQDGSVDEQFF.

This clonotype was observed a few times. This chain links TRBV6-2 or TRBV6-3 with TRBJ2-1, with D perhaps matching TRBD1 (6 bases). V lost 8 bases and J lost 10, with 15 bases in between. This CDR3 has 12 amino acids. Germline assignment: CDR1 MNHEY and CDR2 SVGEGT. The CDR3 sequence: CASRMGAEEQFF. For the CDR3, the DNA is TGTGCCAGCCGAATGGGGGCTGAGGAGCAGTTCTTC.

This clonotype was seen a few times. The V call is TRBV5-1, the J call TRBJ2-2, with D unresolved. Germline V CDR1 and CDR2: SGHRS, YFSETQ. V shed 2 bases and J shed 3 bases, with 14 bases lying between them. The CDR3 loop spans 16 amino acids. In DNA form, the CDR3 reads TGCGCCAGCAGCTTCTTTCCGGTTAAGGACACCGGGGAGCTGTTTTTT. Translated, it gives CASSFFPVKDTGELFF. Supplemented by reference TRBV5-1 and TRBJ2-2, the full variable domain reads KAGVTQTPRYLIKTRGQQVTLSCSPISGHRSVSWYQQTPGQGLQFLFEYFSETQRNKGNFPGRFSGRQFSNSRSEMNVSTLELGDSALYLCASSFFPVKDTGELFFGEGSRLTVL.